The clone carrying this TCR beta chain was found many times. Antigen: not known. This sample was included in a study of shared clonotypes between healthy human individuals. Deep level was the assay's run setting. Only in-frame clones appear in the TCRdb table, and some are missing; sequencing was by immunoSEQ multiplex PCR. The table shows roughly 1 million clones, with approximately 68% occurring only once. The CDR3 is 15 amino acids. V lost 4 bases, J lost 1 base, and 5 bases stayed unmatched. Looked up from germline, CDR1 is SGHRS and CDR2 is YFSETQ. General observations from the study: Relative to memory subsets, naive subsets generally showed larger estimated richness.

The receptor was isolated from a man aged 18-30 years in good health. The material sequenced was memory CD4+ T cells sorted from blood. Subset of the sample: CD45RA-negative fraction. This rearrangement joins TRBV5-1 to TRBJ1-1; TRBD1 aligns across 9 bases. The CDR3 nucleotides are TGCGCCAGCAGCATCATGGGACAGGGGAACACTGAAGCTTTCTTT. Translation gives CASSIMGQGNTEAFF.